This T cell receptor beta chain was found in a study of human T cells and chemical hapten exposure. The V segment lost 4 bases and the J segment 2 bases; nucleotides outside the gene matches: 7. There are 16 residues in the CDR3. Germline V gene sequence: CDR1 MNHEY, CDR2 SVGEGT. Time point given: patch test 2, 6 weeks after DPC sensitization. Treatment defined: therapeutic diphenylcyclopropenone sensitization with weekly scalp DPC. In TCRdb, the RACE reads were re-called with MiXCR into one record per CDR3 protein. This table has tens of thousands of distinct CDR3 sequences, roughly 8.5% appearing once.

The TCR originated in a woman aged 45 to 65 with alopecia areata. Some clones in this sample may be carry-over from other donors' samples. The chain has TRBV6-2 or TRBV6-3 and TRBJ2-1, with 8 nucleotides matching TRBD2. This material consisted of whole blood, taken in connection with sensitization to the hapten diphenylcyclopropenone (DPC). CDR3 in amino acids: CASSFQTSAAYNEQFF. The CDR3 DNA sequence: TGTGCCAGCAGTTTCCAGACTAGCGCCGCCTACAATGAGCAGTTCTTC.